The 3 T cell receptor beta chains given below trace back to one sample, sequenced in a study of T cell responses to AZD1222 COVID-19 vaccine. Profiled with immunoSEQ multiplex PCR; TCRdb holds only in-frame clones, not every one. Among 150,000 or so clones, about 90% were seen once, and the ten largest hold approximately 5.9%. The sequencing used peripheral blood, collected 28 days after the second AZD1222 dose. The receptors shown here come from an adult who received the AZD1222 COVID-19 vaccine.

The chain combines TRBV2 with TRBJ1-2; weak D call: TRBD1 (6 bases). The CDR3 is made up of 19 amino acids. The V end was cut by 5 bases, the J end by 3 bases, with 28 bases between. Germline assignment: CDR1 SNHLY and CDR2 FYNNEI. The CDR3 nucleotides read TGTGCCAGCAGTCCTAACCCCGGGACACACACCCCAAAGGACTATGGCTACACCTTC. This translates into CASSPNPGTHTPKDYGYTF.

CDR3 amino acids: CASSVAGGTLNEQFF. The CDR3 DNA sequence: TGCGCCAGCAGTGTGGCGGGGGGGACATTAAATGAGCAGTTCTTC. This chain joins TRBV10-1 and TRBJ2-1; 9 bases match TRBD2. The CDR3 covers 15 residues. Germline trimming cut 4 bases from V and 7 bases from J; bases unmatched to any gene: 8. Germline V gene data show CDR1 as WNHNN and CDR2 as SYGVQD (reference sequence).

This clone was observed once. CDR3 loop: CASGLVGIGKGAFF. The CDR3 DNA sequence: TGTGCTAGTGGTTTGGTAGGGATTGGGAAAGGAGCTTTCTTT. The chain uses TRBV12-5 and TRBJ1-1, with D hard to call. Germline CDR1 is LGHNT and CDR2 is FRNRAP. CDR3 size: 14 residues. Trimming shortened V by 0 bases and J by 10 bases, and 15 bases separated the two germline ends.